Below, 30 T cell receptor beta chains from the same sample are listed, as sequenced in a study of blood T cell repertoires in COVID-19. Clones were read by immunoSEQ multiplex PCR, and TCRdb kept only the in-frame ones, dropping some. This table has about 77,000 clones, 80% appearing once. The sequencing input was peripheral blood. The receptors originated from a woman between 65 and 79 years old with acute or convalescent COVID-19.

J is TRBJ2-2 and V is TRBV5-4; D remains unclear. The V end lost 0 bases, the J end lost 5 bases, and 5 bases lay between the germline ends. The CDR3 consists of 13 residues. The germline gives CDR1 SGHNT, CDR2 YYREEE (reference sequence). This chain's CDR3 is CASSLVVTGELFF. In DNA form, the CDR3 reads TGTGCCAGCAGCTTGGTAGTGACCGGGGAGCTGTTTTTT.

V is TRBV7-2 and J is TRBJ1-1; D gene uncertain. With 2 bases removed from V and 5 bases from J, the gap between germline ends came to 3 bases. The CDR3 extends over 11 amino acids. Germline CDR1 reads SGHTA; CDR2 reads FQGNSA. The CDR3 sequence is CASSLRTEAFF. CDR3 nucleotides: TGTGCCAGCAGCTTACGGACTGAAGCTTTCTTT.

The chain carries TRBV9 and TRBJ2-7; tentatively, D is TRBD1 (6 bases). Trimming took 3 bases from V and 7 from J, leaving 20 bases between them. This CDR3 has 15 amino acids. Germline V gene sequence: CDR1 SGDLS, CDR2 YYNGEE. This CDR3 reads CASSAQGTVAEEQYF. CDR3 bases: TGTGCCAGCAGCGCCCAGGGGACGGTCGCAGAAGAGCAGTACTTC.

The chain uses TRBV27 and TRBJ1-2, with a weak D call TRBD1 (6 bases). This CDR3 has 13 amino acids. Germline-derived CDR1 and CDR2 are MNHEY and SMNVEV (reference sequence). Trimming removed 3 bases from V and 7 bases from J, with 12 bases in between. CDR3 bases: TGTGCCAGCAGTTTGAGGGCAGGGGTTGGCTACACCTTC. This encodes CASSLRAGVGYTF.

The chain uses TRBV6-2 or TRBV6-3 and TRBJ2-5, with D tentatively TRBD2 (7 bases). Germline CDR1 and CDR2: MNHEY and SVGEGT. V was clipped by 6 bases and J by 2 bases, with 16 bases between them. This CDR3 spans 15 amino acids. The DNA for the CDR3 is TGTGCCAGCAGCCCCGGGAGGACAGATCAAGAGACCCAGTACTTC. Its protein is CASSPGRTDQETQYF.

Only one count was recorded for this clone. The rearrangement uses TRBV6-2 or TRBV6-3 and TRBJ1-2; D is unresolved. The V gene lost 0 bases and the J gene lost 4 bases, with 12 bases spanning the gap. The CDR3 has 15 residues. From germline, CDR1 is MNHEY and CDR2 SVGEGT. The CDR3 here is CASSYSGPAGYGYTF. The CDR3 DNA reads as TGTGCCAGCAGTTACTCGGGCCCCGCGGGCTATGGCTACACCTTC.

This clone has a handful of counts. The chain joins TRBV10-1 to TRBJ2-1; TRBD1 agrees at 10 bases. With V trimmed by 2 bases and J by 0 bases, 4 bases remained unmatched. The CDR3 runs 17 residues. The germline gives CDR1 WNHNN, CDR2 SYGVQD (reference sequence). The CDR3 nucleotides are TGCGCCAGCAGTGAGGACTGGGACAGGGGCTCCTACAATGAGCAGTTCTTC. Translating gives CASSEDWDRGSYNEQFF.

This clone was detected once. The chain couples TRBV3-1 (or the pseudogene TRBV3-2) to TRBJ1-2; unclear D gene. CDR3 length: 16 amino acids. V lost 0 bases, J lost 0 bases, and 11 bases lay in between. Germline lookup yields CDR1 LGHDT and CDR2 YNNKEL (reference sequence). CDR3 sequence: CASSQEAQTSNYGYTF. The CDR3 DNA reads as TGTGCCAGCAGCCAAGAGGCGCAGACTTCTAACTATGGCTACACCTTC.

The CDR3 loop reads CASSLVMNTEAFF. The CDR3 bases are TGTGCCAGCAGCTTGGTTATGAACACTGAAGCTTTCTTT. The chain has TRBV5-6 and TRBJ1-1; D gene ambiguous. CDR3 length: 13 amino acids. V shed 0 bases and J shed 0 bases, with 3 bases lying between them. Per the germline V gene, CDR1 is SGHDT and CDR2 is YYEEEE. Looking up the rest from reference TRBV5-6 and TRBJ1-1 gives the full variable domain: DAGVTQSPTHLIKTRGQQVTLRCSPKSGHDTVSWYQQALGQGPQFIFQYYEEEERQRGNFPDRFSGHQFPNYSSELNVNALLLGDSALYLCASSLVMNTEAFFGQGTRLTVV.

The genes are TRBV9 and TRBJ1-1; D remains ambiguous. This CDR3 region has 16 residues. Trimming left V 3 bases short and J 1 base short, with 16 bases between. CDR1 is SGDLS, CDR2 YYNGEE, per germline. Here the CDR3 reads CASSAQYGEENTEAFF. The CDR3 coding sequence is TGTGCCAGCAGCGCTCAATACGGAGAGGAGAACACTGAAGCTTTCTTT.

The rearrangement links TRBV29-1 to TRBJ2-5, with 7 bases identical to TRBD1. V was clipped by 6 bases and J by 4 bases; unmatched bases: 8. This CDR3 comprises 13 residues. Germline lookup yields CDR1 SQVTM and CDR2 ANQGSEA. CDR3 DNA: TGCAGCGTCCGAGACAGGGCCCCAGAGACCCAGTACTTC. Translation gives CSVRDRAPETQYF.

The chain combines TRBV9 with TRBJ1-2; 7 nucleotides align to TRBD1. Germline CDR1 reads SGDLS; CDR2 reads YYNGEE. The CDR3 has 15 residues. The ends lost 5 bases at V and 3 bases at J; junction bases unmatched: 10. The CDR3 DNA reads TGTGCCAGCAGGGGACAGCCCCCGGGGGACTATGGCTACACCTTC. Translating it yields CASRGQPPGDYGYTF.

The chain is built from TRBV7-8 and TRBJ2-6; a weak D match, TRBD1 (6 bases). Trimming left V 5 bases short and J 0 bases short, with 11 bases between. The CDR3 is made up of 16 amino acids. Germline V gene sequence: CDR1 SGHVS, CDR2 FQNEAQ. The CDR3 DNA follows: TGTGCCAGCAGCCTTAGGGGGAGCTCTGGGGCCAACGTCCTGACTTTC. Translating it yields CASSLRGSSGANVLTF.

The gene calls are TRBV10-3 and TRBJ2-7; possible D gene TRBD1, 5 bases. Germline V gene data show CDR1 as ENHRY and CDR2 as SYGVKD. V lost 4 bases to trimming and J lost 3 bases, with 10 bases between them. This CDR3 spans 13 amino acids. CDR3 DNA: TGTGCCATCAGTGCCCTACAGGACTACGAGCAGTACTTC. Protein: CAISALQDYEQYF.

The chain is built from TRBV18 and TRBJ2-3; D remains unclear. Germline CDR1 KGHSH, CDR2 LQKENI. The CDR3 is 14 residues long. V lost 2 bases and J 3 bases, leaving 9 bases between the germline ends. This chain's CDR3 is CASSPEAQTDTQYF. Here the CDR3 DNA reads TGTGCCAGCTCACCAGAGGCACAAACAGATACGCAGTATTTT.

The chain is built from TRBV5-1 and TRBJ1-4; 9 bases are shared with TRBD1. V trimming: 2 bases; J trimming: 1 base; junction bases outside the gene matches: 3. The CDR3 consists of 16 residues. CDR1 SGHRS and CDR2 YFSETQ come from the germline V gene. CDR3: CASSFPGQGTNEKLFF. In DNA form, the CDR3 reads TGCGCCAGCAGCTTCCCGGGACAGGGAACTAATGAAAAACTGTTTTTT.

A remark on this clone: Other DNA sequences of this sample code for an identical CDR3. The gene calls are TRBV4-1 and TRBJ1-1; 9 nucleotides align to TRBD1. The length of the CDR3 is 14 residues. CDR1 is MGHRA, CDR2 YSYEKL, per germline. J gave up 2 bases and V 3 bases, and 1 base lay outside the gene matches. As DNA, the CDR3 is TGCGCCAGCAGCCAGGGACAGGGTAACACTGAAGCTTTCTTT. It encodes CASSQGQGNTEAFF.

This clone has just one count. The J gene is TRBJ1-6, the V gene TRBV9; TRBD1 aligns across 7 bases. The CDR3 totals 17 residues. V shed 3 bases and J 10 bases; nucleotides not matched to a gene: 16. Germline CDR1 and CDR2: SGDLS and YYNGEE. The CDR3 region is CASSAGQAPRIDSPLHF. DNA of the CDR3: TGTGCCAGCAGCGCTGGACAGGCACCCCGTATTGACTCACCCCTCCACTTT.

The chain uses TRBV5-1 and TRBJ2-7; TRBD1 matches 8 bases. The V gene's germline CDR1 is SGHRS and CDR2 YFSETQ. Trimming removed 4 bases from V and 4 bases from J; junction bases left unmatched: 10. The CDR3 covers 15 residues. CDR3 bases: TGCGCCAGCAGCCCCTCCGGGACAGGAGCGTACGAGCAGTACTTC. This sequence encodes CASSPSGTGAYEQYF.

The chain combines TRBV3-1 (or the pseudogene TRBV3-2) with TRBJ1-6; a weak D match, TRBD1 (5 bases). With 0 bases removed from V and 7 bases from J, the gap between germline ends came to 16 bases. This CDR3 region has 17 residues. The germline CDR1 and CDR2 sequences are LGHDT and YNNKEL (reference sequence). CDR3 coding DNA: TGTGCCAGCAGCCAAGAAGGCGGGGGGTTGGGGAATTCACCCCTCCACTTT. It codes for CASSQEGGGLGNSPLHF.

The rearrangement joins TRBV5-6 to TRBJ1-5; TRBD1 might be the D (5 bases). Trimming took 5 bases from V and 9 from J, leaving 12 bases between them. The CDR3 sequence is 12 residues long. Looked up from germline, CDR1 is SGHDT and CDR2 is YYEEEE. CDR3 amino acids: CASSTLGRPQHF. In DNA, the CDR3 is TGTGCCAGCAGTACCCTGGGGCGGCCCCAGCATTTT.

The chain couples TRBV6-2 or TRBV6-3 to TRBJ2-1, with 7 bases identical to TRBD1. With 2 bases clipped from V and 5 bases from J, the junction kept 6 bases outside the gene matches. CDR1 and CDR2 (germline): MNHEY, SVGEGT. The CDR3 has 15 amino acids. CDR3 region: CASSYVTGNNNEQFF. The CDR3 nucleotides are TGTGCCAGCAGTTACGTGACAGGGAATAACAATGAGCAGTTCTTC.

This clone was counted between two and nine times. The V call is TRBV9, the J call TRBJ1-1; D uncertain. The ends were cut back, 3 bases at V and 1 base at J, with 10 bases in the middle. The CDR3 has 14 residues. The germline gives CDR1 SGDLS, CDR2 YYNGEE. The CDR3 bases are TGTGCCAGCAGCGGCGGACGGGGGAACACTGAAGCTTTCTTT. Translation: CASSGGRGNTEAFF.

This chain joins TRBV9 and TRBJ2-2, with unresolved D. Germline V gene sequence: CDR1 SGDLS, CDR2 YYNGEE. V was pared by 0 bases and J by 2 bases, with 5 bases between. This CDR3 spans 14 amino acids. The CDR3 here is CASSVALNTGELFF. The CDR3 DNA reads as TGTGCCAGCAGCGTAGCACTTAACACCGGGGAGCTGTTTTTT.

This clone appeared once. The CDR3 nucleotides are TGTGCCAGCAGTGACCCGGACAGCAGTGTTGAGGCTAATGAAAAACTGTTTTTT. It is translated as CASSDPDSSVEANEKLFF. The chain recombines TRBV6-4 with TRBJ1-4, with D maybe TRBD1 (6 bases). V lost 2 bases and J 3 bases, leaving 19 bases between the germline ends. Germline values: CDR1 MRHNA, CDR2 SNTAGT. The CDR3 consists of 18 residues.

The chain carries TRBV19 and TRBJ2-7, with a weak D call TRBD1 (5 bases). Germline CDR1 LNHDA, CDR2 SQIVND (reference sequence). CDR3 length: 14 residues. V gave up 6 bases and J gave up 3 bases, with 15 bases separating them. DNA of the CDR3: TGTGCCAGTAGCCATGGATGGGGCGTCTACGAGCAGTACTTC. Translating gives CASSHGWGVYEQYF.

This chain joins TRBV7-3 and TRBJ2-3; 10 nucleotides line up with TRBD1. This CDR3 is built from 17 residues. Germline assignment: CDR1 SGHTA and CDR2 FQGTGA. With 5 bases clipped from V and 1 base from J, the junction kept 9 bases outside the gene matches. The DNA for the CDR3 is TGTGCCAGCAGCCCCTGGGGGGGGACAGGGGGCACAGATACGCAGTATTTT. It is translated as CASSPWGGTGGTDTQYF.

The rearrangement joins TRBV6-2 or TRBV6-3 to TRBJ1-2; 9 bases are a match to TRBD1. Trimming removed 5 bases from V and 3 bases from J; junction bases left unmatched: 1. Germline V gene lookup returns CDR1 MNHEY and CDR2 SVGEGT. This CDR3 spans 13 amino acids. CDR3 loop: CASSRQGDYGYTF. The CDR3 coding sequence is TGTGCCAGCAGTCGACAGGGGGACTATGGCTACACCTTC.

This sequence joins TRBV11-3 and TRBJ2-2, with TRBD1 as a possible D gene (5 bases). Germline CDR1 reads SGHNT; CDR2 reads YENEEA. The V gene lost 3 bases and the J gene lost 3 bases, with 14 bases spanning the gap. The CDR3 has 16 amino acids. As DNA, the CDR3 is TGTGCCAGCAGCTTGGAAGGGGCGCGAGACACCGGGGAGCTGTTTTTT. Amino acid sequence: CASSLEGARDTGELFF.

As DNA, the CDR3 is TGCGCCAGCAGCCCGGGACAGGGGAATAATGAAAAACTGTTTTTT. Protein product: CASSPGQGNNEKLFF. The chain uses TRBV5-1 and TRBJ1-4, with 10 bases fitting TRBD1. J gave up 4 bases and V 4 bases, and 4 bases lay outside the gene matches. The CDR3 spans 15 residues. Germline CDR1 and CDR2: SGHRS and YFSETQ.